The 27 T cell receptor beta chains below were found in one sample sequenced in a study of shared clonotypes between healthy human individuals. The assay was immunoSEQ multiplex PCR, and TCRdb's table has in-frame clones only and misses some. The sample consists of hundreds of thousands of clones, around four fifths of them appearing once. Sequencing input: memory CD4+ T cells sorted from blood. Specified subset: CD45RA-negative fraction. The source of these receptors is a woman in her thirties in good health.

The V call is TRBV2, the J call TRBJ1-1; unclear D gene. The germline V gene encodes CDR1 SNHLY and CDR2 FYNNEI. The CDR3 consists of 15 residues. Trimming took off 5 bases at V and 2 bases at J, with 15 bases between the two ends. CDR3 in amino acids: CASSKVTNRNTEAFF. The DNA of the CDR3 is TGTGCCAGCAGTAAGGTCACAAACAGAAACACTGAAGCTTTCTTT. Combining the CDR3 with reference TRBV2 and TRBJ1-1 gives the whole variable domain EPEVTQTPSHQVTQMGQEVILRCVPISNHLYFYWYRQILGQKVEFLVSFYNNEISEKSEIFDDQFSVERPDGSNFTLKIRSTKLEDSAMYFCASSKVTNRNTEAFFGQGTRLTVV.

CDR3 sequence reads: CASSPGTEGFYGYTF. The CDR3 DNA reads TGTGCCAGCTCACCCGGGACCGAGGGCTTCTATGGCTACACCTTC. The V call is TRBV18, the J call TRBJ1-2; D may be TRBD1 (5 bases). With 3 bases removed from V and 4 bases from J, the gap between germline ends came to 15 bases. The CDR3 length is 15 residues. The germline V gene has CDR1 KGHSH and CDR2 LQKENI.

This clone was counted between two and nine times. V usage is TRBV5-1 and J usage is TRBJ2-3, with D uncertain. V shed 0 bases and J shed 2 bases, with 10 bases lying between them. Germline lookup yields CDR1 SGHRS and CDR2 YFSETQ. The CDR3 runs 15 residues. The CDR3 DNA is TGCGCCAGCAGCTTGGGACGCCCGGCCACAGATACGCAGTATTTT. This gives the protein CASSLGRPATDTQYF.

The chain recombines TRBV5-8 with TRBJ2-5; a weak D match, TRBD1 (6 bases). Germline V gene sequence: CDR1 SGHTS, CDR2 YDEGEE. The CDR3 totals 14 residues. Trimming left V 4 bases short and J 5 bases short, with 15 bases between. This chain's CDR3 is CASSRQGRRETQYF. The CDR3 coding sequence is TGTGCCAGCAGCCGTCAGGGGCGCAGGGAGACCCAGTACTTC.

The V call is TRBV4-2, the J call TRBJ2-7; possible D gene TRBD2, 6 bases. Germline V lookup: CDR1 LGHNA, CDR2 YNFKEQ. The CDR3 is 13 residues long. V was cut by 0 bases and J by 6 bases, with 9 bases left in between. Here the CDR3 DNA reads TGTGCCAGCAGCCAAGAAACGCGGGGCGAGCAGTACTTC. It is translated as CASSQETRGEQYF.

This clone was detected a few times. The V and J genes are TRBV19 and TRBJ2-2; 7 bases are a match to TRBD1. Germline V gene sequence: CDR1 LNHDA, CDR2 SQIVND (reference sequence). V lost 7 bases to trimming and J lost 4 bases; unmatched junction nucleotides: 12. CDR3 length: 16 amino acids. The CDR3 bases are TGTGCCAGTATTAATCACCGGGACAGAATCACCGGGGAGCTGTTTTTT. This sequence encodes CASINHRDRITGELFF.

The V gene is TRBV27, the J gene TRBJ1-5; D unclear. CDR1 is MNHEY and CDR2 is SMNVEV in the germline V gene (reference sequence). The CDR3 has 17 residues. V was shortened by 6 bases and J by 0 bases, with 18 bases between the two germline ends. Here the CDR3 reads CASRRRGRNYSNQPQHF. DNA for the CDR3: TGTGCCAGCAGGCGTCGAGGAAGAAACTATAGCAATCAGCCCCAGCATTTT.

The V and J genes are TRBV7-9 and TRBJ2-1; D unresolved. The V end was cut by 6 bases, the J end by 3 bases, with 9 bases between. CDR1 and CDR2 from the germline V gene are SEHNR and FQNEAQ (reference sequence). This CDR3 spans 13 amino acids. The CDR3 sequence is CASSSDFYNEQFF. In DNA, the CDR3 is TGTGCCAGCAGTTCTGACTTCTACAATGAGCAGTTCTTC.

Turning to this clone: At the DNA level, this CDR3 is encoded by other sequences in the same sample as well. V gene TRBV7-2 combines with J gene TRBJ2-7; TRBD2 might be the D (5 bases). Germline V lookup: CDR1 SGHTA, CDR2 FQGNSA. V dropped 5 bases and J dropped 1 base, with 12 bases sitting between them. The CDR3 totals 14 residues. The DNA of the CDR3 is TGTGCCAGCAGCCTTCAGAGGGATTCCTACGAGCAGTACTTC. Residues: CASSLQRDSYEQYF. Filled out from reference TRBV7-2 and TRBJ2-7, the complete variable domain reads GAGVSQSPSNKVTEKGKDVELRCDPISGHTALYWYRQSLGQGLEFLIYFQGNSAPDKSGLPSDRFSAERTGGSVSTLTIQRTQQEDSAVYLCASSLQRDSYEQYFGPGTRLTVT.

The gene calls are TRBV27 and TRBJ1-2; 7 nucleotides match TRBD1. There are 18 residues in the CDR3. Germline loops: CDR1 MNHEY, CDR2 SMNVEV (reference sequence). V shed 0 bases, J shed 6 bases, and the junction held 16 bases outside the gene matches. In DNA, the CDR3 is TGTGCCAGCAGTTTATCGATCGGGACAGTATATGGTTCGCATGGCTACACCTTC. This sequence encodes CASSLSIGTVYGSHGYTF.

V gene TRBV4-2 combines with J gene TRBJ2-5; weak D call: TRBD2 (6 bases). V gave up 2 bases and J gave up 4 bases, with 17 bases separating them. The length of the CDR3 is 16 residues. Germline V gene lookup returns CDR1 LGHNA and CDR2 YNFKEQ. The CDR3 nucleotides are TGTGCCAGCAGCCAAAATGCGGGACTTCGGGGAGAGACCCAGTACTTC. Protein: CASSQNAGLRGETQYF.

This clone was recorded only once. The chain carries TRBV5-1 and TRBJ2-5; 7 positions agree with TRBD1. The germline V gene encodes CDR1 SGHRS and CDR2 YFSETQ. The CDR3 has 17 amino acids. V lost 4 bases to trimming and J lost 1 base; unmatched junction nucleotides: 13. Written as DNA, the CDR3 is TGCGCCAGCAGCCGCTTGGCCCTCAGGGGGTTCCAAGAGACCCAGTACTTC. Amino acid sequence: CASSRLALRGFQETQYF.

J is TRBJ2-5 and V is TRBV2; the D is unclear. V was shortened by 4 bases and J by 4 bases, with 4 bases between the two germline ends. Looked up from germline, CDR1 is SNHLY and CDR2 is FYNNEI. This CDR3 is 11 amino acids long. In nucleotides, the CDR3 is TGTGCCAGCAGTGGTGTAGAGACCCAGTACTTC. Translated: CASSGVETQYF. Based on the CDR3 plus reference TRBV2 and TRBJ2-5, the full variable domain is EPEVTQTPSHQVTQMGQEVILRCVPISNHLYFYWYRQILGQKVEFLVSFYNNEISEKSEIFDDQFSVERPDGSNFTLKIRSTKLEDSAMYFCASSGVETQYFGPGTRLLVL.

The sample holds one count of this clone. The V gene is TRBV10-2, the J gene TRBJ2-5, with 7 bases fitting TRBD1. This CDR3 is built from 14 residues. The junction had 2 bases not matched to a gene; V was cut back by 2 bases and J by 2 bases. The germline V gene has CDR1 WSHSY and CDR2 SAAADI. The CDR3 is CASSEEGQQETQYF. The CDR3 region has the DNA TGCGCCAGCAGTGAGGAGGGACAGCAAGAGACCCAGTACTTC.

The sample holds one count of this clone. This chain uses TRBV5-1 with TRBJ2-7, with D unresolved. The CDR3 extends over 13 amino acids. V dropped 3 bases and J dropped 2 bases, with 9 bases sitting between them. From germline, CDR1 is SGHRS and CDR2 YFSETQ. The CDR3, as DNA: TGCGCCAGCAGCTCTCTCAGGCCCTACGAGCAGTACTTC. Its protein product is CASSSLRPYEQYF.

On this clone itself: At the DNA level, this CDR3 is encoded by other sequences in the same sample as well. This chain connects TRBV29-1 to TRBJ2-5; TRBD1 aligns across 7 bases. Germline loops: CDR1 SQVTM, CDR2 ANQGSEA. The CDR3 extends over 12 amino acids. The V and J ends lost 7 bases and 1 base, in that order; junction bases with no gene match: 3. The CDR3 loop is CSGRTGQETQYF. The CDR3 DNA reads as TGCAGCGGTAGGACAGGCCAAGAGACCCAGTACTTC.

This clone has more than one count but fewer than ten. The chain recombines TRBV5-1 with TRBJ2-3; TRBD1 is a possible D gene (5 bases). V was cut by 8 bases and J by 1 base, with 11 bases left in between. Germline assignment: CDR1 SGHRS and CDR2 YFSETQ. The CDR3 extends over 13 amino acids. The CDR3 bases are TGCGCCAGTCAGGGTCTCGGCACAGATACGCAGTATTTT. It codes for CASQGLGTDTQYF.

The CDR3 nucleotides are TGCGCCAGCAGCTTGGCAATCTTGGGGGTCAGAGAGACCCAGTACTTC. Its translation: CASSLAILGVRETQYF. The chain couples TRBV5-1 to TRBJ2-5; D might be TRBD1 or TRBD2, each matching 5 bases. The CDR3 runs 16 residues. Germline V gene lookup returns CDR1 SGHRS and CDR2 YFSETQ. V shed 0 bases and J shed 4 bases, with 16 bases lying between them.

This chain links TRBV27 with TRBJ2-3; 9 nucleotides line up with TRBD2. V shed 2 bases and J 5 bases; nucleotides not matched to a gene: 5. Germline V gene lookup returns CDR1 MNHEY and CDR2 SMNVEV (reference sequence). CDR3 length: 15 amino acids. In DNA, the CDR3 is TGTGCCAGCAGTTTAGCGGGAGGGGAAGGAGATACGCAGTATTTT. Translating gives CASSLAGGEGDTQYF.

V is TRBV5-1 and J is TRBJ2-2; D ambiguous. The CDR3 length is 13 residues. Germline V gives CDR1 SGHRS, CDR2 YFSETQ. Deletions cut 2 bases from V and 5 bases from J, with 7 bases between. For the CDR3, the DNA is TGCGCCAGCAGCTTAACCCGGACCGGGGAGCTGTTTTTT. The encoded protein is CASSLTRTGELFF.

In this sample, this clone turned up a few times. The V and J genes are TRBV6-5 and TRBJ2-7; 9 positions match TRBD1. CDR1 is MNHEY and CDR2 is SVGAGI in the germline V gene. The CDR3 is 15 residues long. The V and J ends lost 2 bases and 9 bases, in that order; junction bases with no gene match: 11. The DNA for the CDR3 is TGTGCCAGCAGTTACACCGGGACAGGGTTTGCAGGGCAGTACTTC. Encoded protein: CASSYTGTGFAGQYF.

The rearrangement links TRBV27 to TRBJ2-2; weak D call: TRBD2 (6 bases). V shed 7 bases and J shed 6 bases, with 12 bases lying between them. The V gene's germline CDR1 is MNHEY and CDR2 SMNVEV (reference sequence). The CDR3 contains 13 residues. The CDR3 coding sequence is TGTGCCAGCACGACGGGAGAGGCCGGGGAGCTGTTTTTT. This gives the protein CASTTGEAGELFF.

This clone was seen once. The genes are TRBV2 and TRBJ1-5; the D is unclear. Trimming pared 8 bases from V and 1 base from J, leaving 15 bases between. This CDR3 comprises 15 residues. Looked up from germline, CDR1 is SNHLY and CDR2 is FYNNEI. Here the CDR3 reads CASGETVSSNQPQHF. Here the CDR3 DNA reads TGTGCCAGCGGGGAAACAGTATCGAGCAATCAGCCCCAGCATTTT. Using reference TRBV2 and TRBJ1-5 for the parts outside the CDR3, the full variable domain is EPEVTQTPSHQVTQMGQEVILRCVPISNHLYFYWYRQILGQKVEFLVSFYNNEISEKSEIFDDQFSVERPDGSNFTLKIRSTKLEDSAMYFCASGETVSSNQPQHFGDGTRLSIL.

This chain connects TRBV4-1 to TRBJ2-3; weak D call: TRBD2 (6 bases). Trimming cost V 3 bases and J 10 bases, with 23 bases left between them. Per germline, CDR1 MGHRA and CDR2 YSYEKL. The CDR3 contains 16 residues. The DNA for the CDR3 is TGCGCCAGCAGCCACGGTGGCGGGGTGATCGACCTGGCGCAGTATTTT. Amino acid sequence: CASSHGGGVIDLAQYF.

This clone appeared a single time. The V and J genes are TRBV5-4 and TRBJ1-2, with a possible D match to TRBD1 (5 bases). V was shortened by 3 bases and J by 4 bases, with 10 bases between the two germline ends. Germline CDR1 and CDR2: SGHNT and YYREEE (reference sequence). There are 13 residues in the CDR3. CDR3 amino acids: CASSSGSRYGYTF. As DNA, the CDR3 is TGTGCCAGCAGCTCAGGGAGTCGCTATGGCTACACCTTC.

V and J are TRBV7-9 and TRBJ1-1; 7 bases are shared with TRBD1. CDR3 length: 15 amino acids. Germline V CDR1 and CDR2: SEHNR, FQNEAQ (reference sequence). Germline trimming cut 5 bases from V and 0 bases from J; bases unmatched to any gene: 6. CDR3 sequence reads: CASSGRTGVNTEAFF. The DNA of the CDR3 is TGTGCCAGCAGCGGTCGGACAGGTGTGAACACTGAAGCTTTCTTT. Full variable domain (remainder filled in from reference TRBV7-9 and TRBJ1-1): DTGVSQNPRHKITKRGQNVTFRCDPISEHNRLYWYRQTLGQGPEFLTYFQNEAQLEKSRLLSDRFSAERPKGSFSTLEIQRTEQGDSAMYLCASSGRTGVNTEAFFGQGTRLTVV.

This clone was detected only a few times. This sequence joins TRBV7-9 and TRBJ2-1; 7 nucleotides line up with TRBD2. The length of the CDR3 is 13 residues. V lost 6 bases to trimming and J lost 8 bases; unmatched junction nucleotides: 7. CDR1 is SEHNR, CDR2 FQNEAQ, per germline (reference sequence). CDR3 amino acids: CASRLAVGDEQFF. The CDR3 coding sequence is TGTGCCAGCAGGCTAGCGGTAGGGGATGAGCAGTTCTTC.